These 30 T cell receptor beta chains were sequenced from one sample in a study of PD-L1 blockade in urothelial cancer. Measured with immunoSEQ multiplex PCR; TCRdb has only the in-frame clones, and not every one. In the table there are 55,000 to 70,000 clones, about four fifths of which are singletons. The source material was PBMCs, sampled around atezolizumab (anti-PD-L1) treatment. The receptor set was obtained from a man aged 70 or older with urothelial cancer.

V is TRBV6-6 and J is TRBJ2-7, with 7 nucleotides matching TRBD2. The CDR3 is made up of 15 amino acids. Per the germline V gene, CDR1 is MNHNY and CDR2 is SVGAGI (reference sequence). The trim removed 6 bases at V and 5 bases at J, leaving 13 bases unmatched. Here the CDR3 DNA reads TGTGCCAGCAGGGGACCCGCGGGAGTCGTCCACGAGCAGTACTTC. Its protein is CASRGPAGVVHEQYF.

This CDR3 reads CASSATGTSTGELFF. The CDR3 DNA is TGCGCCAGCAGCGCGACCGGGACATCAACCGGGGAGCTGTTTTTT. This sequence joins TRBV5-1 and TRBJ2-2, with a weak D call TRBD1 (6 bases). Germline-derived CDR1 and CDR2 are SGHRS and YFSETQ. This CDR3 has 15 amino acids. Trimming removed 4 bases from V and 5 bases from J, with 15 bases in between.

The chain joins TRBV9 to TRBJ1-2; D may be TRBD1 (5 bases). This CDR3 is built from 13 residues. The germline gives CDR1 SGDLS, CDR2 YYNGEE. V dropped 4 bases and J dropped 1 base, with 8 bases sitting between them. The CDR3 sequence: CASSIQGNYGYTF. The CDR3 nucleotides read TGTGCCAGCAGCATTCAGGGTAACTATGGCTACACCTTC.

The gene calls are TRBV19 and TRBJ2-3; a possible D gene is TRBD1 (5 bases). The germline V gene encodes CDR1 LNHDA and CDR2 SQIVND (reference sequence). The ends were cut back, 9 bases at V and 3 bases at J, with 16 bases in the middle. The CDR3 sequence is 14 residues long. The CDR3: CASRRTSGTDTQYF. DNA of the CDR3: TGTGCCAGCCGAAGGACCTCAGGGACAGATACGCAGTATTTT.

This clone was counted once. V and J are TRBV2 and TRBJ1-2; D possibly corresponds to TRBD1 (6 bases). The V gene's germline CDR1 is SNHLY and CDR2 FYNNEI. Trimming shortened V by 4 bases and J by 10 bases, and 13 bases separated the two germline ends. The CDR3 spans 12 residues. This CDR3 reads CASSADSPTYTF. The CDR3, as DNA: TGTGCCAGCAGTGCGGACAGCCCGACCTACACCTTC.

The chain's CDR3 is CASSETGQDPNTIYF. CDR3 DNA sequence: TGTGCCAGCAGTGAAACAGGGCAAGATCCGAACACCATATATTTT. This rearrangement joins TRBV25-1 to TRBJ1-3; D might be TRBD1 (6 bases). The V end was cut by 2 bases, the J end by 7 bases, with 15 bases between. The CDR3 sequence is 15 residues long. Germline lookup yields CDR1 MGHDK and CDR2 SYGVNS.

This chain joins TRBV13 and TRBJ2-1; no clear D gene. The CDR3 consists of 13 residues. V lost 5 bases to trimming and J lost 6 bases, with 11 bases between them. The V gene's germline CDR1 is PRHDT and CDR2 FYEKMQ (reference sequence). DNA of the CDR3: TGTGCCAGCAGCCCAGGCTTGGGCAATGAGCAGTTCTTC. Translation: CASSPGLGNEQFF.

This clone was observed a few times. The chain employs TRBV6-1 and TRBJ1-1; the D is unclear. Germline V gene lookup returns CDR1 MNHNS and CDR2 SASEGT. With 6 bases removed from V and 3 bases from J, the gap between germline ends came to 5 bases. The length of the CDR3 is 11 residues. The CDR3 spells CASSIYTEAFF. The CDR3 region has the DNA TGTGCCAGCAGCATTTACACTGAAGCTTTCTTT.

In its sample, this clone was seen once. The chain is built from TRBV10-3 and TRBJ2-2; 14 nucleotides agree with TRBD2. Germline assignment: CDR1 ENHRY and CDR2 SYGVKD. The CDR3 runs 16 residues. V was clipped by 7 bases and J by 7 bases; unmatched bases: 8. CDR3 residues: CAITKTSGRAHGELFF. The CDR3 nucleotides read TGTGCCATCACCAAGACTAGCGGGAGGGCCCACGGGGAGCTGTTTTTT.

This clone was observed a handful of times. The chain is built from TRBV6-1 and TRBJ1-5; TRBD1 might be the D (6 bases). The germline gives CDR1 MNHNS, CDR2 SASEGT. Trimming took 4 bases from V and 6 from J, leaving 13 bases between them. This CDR3 spans 14 amino acids. The CDR3, as DNA: TGTGCCAGCAGTGGCCGACAGGATGGTCAGCCCCAGCATTTT. Protein: CASSGRQDGQPQHF.

The rearrangement uses TRBV5-1 and TRBJ2-3, with 8 bases fitting TRBD2. CDR1 is SGHRS, CDR2 YFSETQ, per germline. CDR3 length: 17 amino acids. V gave up 5 bases and J gave up 2 bases; unmatched junction bases: 13. This chain's CDR3 is CASSQPSGLQTTDTQYF. The CDR3 nucleotides are TGCGCCAGCAGTCAGCCTAGCGGGCTTCAAACCACAGATACGCAGTATTTT.

DNA for the CDR3: TGTGCCAGCAGCTTAGGGACAGGGCGAGGCTACACCTTC. Translated, it gives CASSLGTGRGYTF. The chain has TRBV7-9 and TRBJ1-2, with TRBD1 identical over 8 bases. CDR3 size: 13 residues. With V trimmed by 1 base and J by 8 bases, 3 bases remained unmatched. Germline CDR1 reads SEHNR; CDR2 reads FQNEAQ (reference sequence).

This chain connects TRBV18 to TRBJ2-1; no clear D gene. CDR3 length equals 14 residues. Trimming cost V 0 bases and J 4 bases, with 7 bases left between them. Germline values: CDR1 KGHSH, CDR2 LQKENI. The DNA for the CDR3 is TGTGCCAGCTCACCACCGGTCCTATACAATGAGCAGTTCTTC. Residues: CASSPPVLYNEQFF. Together with reference TRBV18 and TRBJ2-1, the CDR3 gives the full variable domain: NAGVMQNPRHLVRRRGQEARLRCSPMKGHSHVYWYRQLPEEGLKFMVYLQKENIIDESGMPKERFSAEFPKEGPSILRIQQVVRGDSAAYFCASSPPVLYNEQFFGPGTRLTVL.

The chain links TRBV11-2 to TRBJ2-5; 9 bases line up with TRBD2. CDR1 is SGHAT and CDR2 is FQNNGV in the germline V gene. This CDR3 spans 14 amino acids. J was trimmed by 5 bases and V by 3 bases; bases with no gene match: 4. The chain's CDR3 is CASSFSGSGETQYF. The DNA for the CDR3 is TGTGCCAGCAGCTTTAGCGGGAGTGGGGAGACCCAGTACTTC.

The J gene is TRBJ2-7, the V gene TRBV10-3; no firm D call. V lost 10 bases to trimming and J lost 0 bases, with 16 bases between them. This CDR3 region has 14 residues. From germline, CDR1 is ENHRY and CDR2 SYGVKD. DNA for the CDR3: TGTGCCACCCTACAGACCCGTAACTCCTACGAGCAGTACTTC. Translated: CATLQTRNSYEQYF.

J is TRBJ2-5 and V is TRBV28; TRBD2 agrees at 12 bases. Germline CDR1 reads MDHEN; CDR2 reads SYDVKM. V lost 5 bases to trimming and J lost 3 bases; unmatched junction nucleotides: 10. The length of the CDR3 is 17 residues. CDR3 nucleotides: TGTGCCAGCAGTCCACCTCCGGGACTAGCGGGCAAAGAGACCCAGTACTTC. It translates to CASSPPPGLAGKETQYF.

This clone was recorded once. The genes are TRBV27 and TRBJ1-1; TRBD1 aligns across 9 bases. The trim removed 0 bases at V and 1 base at J, leaving 6 bases unmatched. The CDR3 consists of 17 residues. Per the germline V gene, CDR1 is MNHEY and CDR2 is SMNVEV (reference sequence). The CDR3 DNA reads TGTGCCAGCAGTTTATCGAGGGGACAGGGACCGAACACTGAAGCTTTCTTT. This translates into CASSLSRGQGPNTEAFF.

In regard to this clone: Other DNA sequences in this specimen translate into the identical CDR3. The chain joins TRBV6-6 to TRBJ2-5; TRBD2 matches at 12 bases. CDR3 length: 15 residues. The J segment lost 5 bases and the V segment lost 5 bases, leaving 6 bases of the junction unmatched. The germline V gene has CDR1 MNHNY and CDR2 SVGAGI (reference sequence). CDR3 sequence (DNA): TGTGCCAGCAGTCCTCGACTAGCGGGAGAGGAGACCCAGTACTTC. Amino acid sequence: CASSPRLAGEETQYF.

The chain is built from TRBV30 and TRBJ1-2; D perhaps matches TRBD1 (6 bases). Germline lookup yields CDR1 GTSNPN and CDR2 SVGIG (reference sequence). The V end lost 4 bases, the J end lost 4 bases, and 10 bases lay between the germline ends. CDR3 length: 12 amino acids. Here the CDR3 reads CAWTGQFYGYTF. CDR3 DNA sequence: TGTGCCTGGACAGGACAGTTCTATGGCTACACCTTC.

Comments on this clone: Within the sample, other DNA sequences also encode this same CDR3. The V and J genes are TRBV30 and TRBJ2-3; D is ambiguous. The length of the CDR3 is 14 residues. Trimming removed 0 bases from V and 1 base from J, with 8 bases in between. CDR1 and CDR2 from the germline V gene are GTSNPN and SVGIG (reference sequence). CDR3 DNA sequence: TGTGCCTGGAGTGTAGGCGGCGGCACAGATACGCAGTATTTT. This codes for CAWSVGGGTDTQYF.

The chain is built from TRBV4-1 and TRBJ2-2; D perhaps matches TRBD1 (6 bases). Germline lookup yields CDR1 MGHRA and CDR2 YSYEKL. The CDR3 runs to 15 residues. Trimming shortened V by 4 bases and J by 3 bases, and 12 bases separated the two germline ends. DNA of the CDR3: TGCGCCAGCAGCCTCATACAGGGCTACACCGGGGAGCTGTTTTTT. As protein: CASSLIQGYTGELFF.

The CDR3 reads CASSVGLAGGQRANEQYF. CDR3 coding DNA: TGTGCCAGCAGCGTCGGACTAGCGGGAGGGCAACGCGCCAACGAGCAGTACTTC. The J gene is TRBJ2-7, the V gene TRBV9; 15 bases match TRBD2. CDR1 is SGDLS, CDR2 YYNGEE, per germline. With 2 bases clipped from V and 5 bases from J, the junction kept 11 bases outside the gene matches. The CDR3 totals 18 residues.

The chain joins TRBV9 to TRBJ2-1; 9 bases are shared with TRBD2. Germline CDR1 is SGDLS and CDR2 is YYNGEE. V shed 4 bases, J shed 0 bases, and the junction held 2 bases outside the gene matches. This CDR3 has 15 residues. The CDR3 reads CASSLSGSSYNEQFF. DNA of the CDR3: TGTGCCAGCAGCCTTAGCGGGAGCTCCTACAATGAGCAGTTCTTC.

V usage is TRBV6-4 and J usage is TRBJ1-2; no firm D call. Trimming pared 6 bases from V and 3 bases from J, leaving 14 bases between. Germline CDR1 is MRHNA and CDR2 is SNTAGT. The CDR3 has 14 residues. This CDR3 reads CASSLDAGDYGYTF. CDR3 nucleotide sequence: TGTGCCAGCAGCCTGGATGCGGGTGACTATGGCTACACCTTC.

The chain employs TRBV28 and TRBJ1-4, with 9 bases that match TRBD1. J lost 8 bases, V lost 5 bases, and 12 bases had no gene match. The CDR3 has 16 residues. Germline lookup yields CDR1 MDHEN and CDR2 SYDVKM. Here the CDR3 reads CASSPNTGGAGEKLFF. The DNA for the CDR3 is TGTGCCAGCAGTCCTAATACAGGGGGCGCAGGGGAAAAACTGTTTTTT.

The chain has TRBV2 and TRBJ2-7; 7 nucleotides line up with TRBD1. The CDR3 consists of 11 residues. Germline lookup yields CDR1 SNHLY and CDR2 FYNNEI. The junction had 1 base not matched to a gene; V was cut back by 6 bases and J by 5 bases. The CDR3 is CASRGQDEQYF. The CDR3, as DNA: TGTGCCAGCAGAGGACAGGACGAGCAGTACTTC.

The J gene is TRBJ2-1, the V gene TRBV4-1; the match to TRBD1 covers 9 bases. V shed 5 bases and J 8 bases; nucleotides not matched to a gene: 13. Germline loops: CDR1 MGHRA, CDR2 YSYEKL. This CDR3 spans 16 amino acids. In DNA, the CDR3 is TGCGCCAGCAGCTTACGATCCGGGACAGGGAGCGATGAGCAGTTCTTC. It specifies CASSLRSGTGSDEQFF.

This clone was recorded a few times. The rearrangement links TRBV6-1 to TRBJ1-5; perhaps TRBD1 as D (6 bases). The CDR3 runs 15 residues. V lost 2 bases and J 4 bases, leaving 12 bases between the germline ends. CDR1 MNHNS and CDR2 SASEGT come from the germline V gene. CDR3 coding DNA: TGTGCCAGCAGTGAACTCGGGCAGGGGAATCAGCCCCAGCATTTT. Translation gives CASSELGQGNQPQHF.

This chain uses TRBV28 with TRBJ1-2; D remains ambiguous. Germline values: CDR1 MDHEN, CDR2 SYDVKM. V shed 5 bases and J shed 3 bases, with 10 bases lying between them. The CDR3 totals 13 residues. The CDR3 loop is CASSPPTDYGYTF. CDR3 in DNA: TGTGCCAGCAGTCCCCCGACTGACTATGGCTACACCTTC.

The chain carries TRBV2 and TRBJ2-1; 12 positions match TRBD2. V was pared by 5 bases and J by 2 bases, with 1 base of the junction left unmatched. The CDR3 has 15 amino acids. Germline V lookup: CDR1 SNHLY, CDR2 FYNNEI. The CDR3 DNA follows: TGTGCCAGCAGTCTAGCGGGAGGGCCCTACAATGAGCAGTTCTTC. Amino acids: CASSLAGGPYNEQFF.